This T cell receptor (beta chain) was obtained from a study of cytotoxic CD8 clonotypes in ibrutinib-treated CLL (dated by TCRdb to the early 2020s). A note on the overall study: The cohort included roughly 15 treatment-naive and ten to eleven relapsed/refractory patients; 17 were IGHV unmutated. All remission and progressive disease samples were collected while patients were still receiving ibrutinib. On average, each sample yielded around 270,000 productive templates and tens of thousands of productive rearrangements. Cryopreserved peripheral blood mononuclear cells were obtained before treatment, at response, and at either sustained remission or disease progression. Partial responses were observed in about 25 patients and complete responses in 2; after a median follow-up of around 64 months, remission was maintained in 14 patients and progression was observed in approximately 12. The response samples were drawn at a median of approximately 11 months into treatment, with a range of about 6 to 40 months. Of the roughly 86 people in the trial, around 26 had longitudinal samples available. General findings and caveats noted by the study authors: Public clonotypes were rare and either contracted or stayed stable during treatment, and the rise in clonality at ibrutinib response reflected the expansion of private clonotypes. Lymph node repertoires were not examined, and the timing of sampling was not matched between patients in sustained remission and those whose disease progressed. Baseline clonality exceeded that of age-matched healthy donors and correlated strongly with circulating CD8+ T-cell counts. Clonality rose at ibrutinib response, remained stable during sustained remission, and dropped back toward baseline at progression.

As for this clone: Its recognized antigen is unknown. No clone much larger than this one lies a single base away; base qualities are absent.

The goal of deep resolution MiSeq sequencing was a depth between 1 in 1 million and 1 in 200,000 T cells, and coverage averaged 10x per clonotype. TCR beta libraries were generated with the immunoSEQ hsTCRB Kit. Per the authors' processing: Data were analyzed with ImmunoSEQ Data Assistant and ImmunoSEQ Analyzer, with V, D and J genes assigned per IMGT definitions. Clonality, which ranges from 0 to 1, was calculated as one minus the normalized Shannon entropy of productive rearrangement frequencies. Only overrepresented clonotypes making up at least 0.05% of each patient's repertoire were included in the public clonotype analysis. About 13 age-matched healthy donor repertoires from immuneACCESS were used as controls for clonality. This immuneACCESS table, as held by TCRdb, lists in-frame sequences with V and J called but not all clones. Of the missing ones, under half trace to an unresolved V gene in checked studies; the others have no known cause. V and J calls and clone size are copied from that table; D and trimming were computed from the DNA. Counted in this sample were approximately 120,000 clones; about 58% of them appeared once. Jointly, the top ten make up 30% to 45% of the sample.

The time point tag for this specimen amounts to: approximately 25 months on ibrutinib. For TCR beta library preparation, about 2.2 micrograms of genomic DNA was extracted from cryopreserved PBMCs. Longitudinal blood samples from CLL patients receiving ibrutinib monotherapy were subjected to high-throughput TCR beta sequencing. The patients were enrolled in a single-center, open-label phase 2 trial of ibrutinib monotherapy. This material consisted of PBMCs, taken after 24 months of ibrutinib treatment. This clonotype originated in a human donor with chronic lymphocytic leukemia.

Here the CDR3 is given as CASSLEPGGNTGELFF. Read as DNA, the sequence is TGTGCCAGCAGCTTGGAGCCAGGGGGGAACACCGGGGAGCTGTTTTTT. The V and J genes are TRBV5-4 and TRBJ2-2; the junction holds 7 bases that match TRBD1. From the cysteine through the phenylalanine, the CDR3 covers 16 amino acids. The entry retains the CDR3 DNA only, 48 bases that are in frame from base 1. CDR1 and CDR2 are drawn from the germline V gene (reference sequence): SGHNT, YYREEE. Clipping removes 0 bases from V and 1 base from J, with 3 as the unmatched junction base count.